This T cell receptor beta chain derives from a study of blood T cell repertoires in COVID-19. In the study overall: Both acute and convalescent COVID-19 samples were obtained from the United States, Italy and Spain. PBMCs, B-cell-depleted T cells, or T cells were the source of the cDNA or gDNA that made up the material.

This clone was detected a few times. The study recruited people aged about 18 to 95 years across approximately 23 US areas. Two negative PCRs, clearance, or symptom resolution characterized the recovered Cohort 3 donors. CDR1 and CDR2 from the germline V gene are MNHEY and SVGAGI. This CDR3 comprises 15 residues. The junction had 9 bases not matched to a gene; V was cut back by 6 bases and J by 4 bases. TCRdb keeps only in-frame clones here, not all; method: immunoSEQ multiplex PCR. The sample carries more than 250,000 clones, approximately 90% recorded once. J is TRBJ2-3 and V is TRBV6-5, with 8 bases identical to TRBD2. This sequence originates from a woman in her thirties or forties who had recovered from COVID-19. Sequencing was performed on PBMCs or T cells enriched from blood (not recorded which). The CDR3 loop is CASSRTAGVSDTQYF. CDR3 in DNA: TGTGCCAGCAGCCGAACAGCGGGAGTTTCAGATACGCAGTATTTT.